The 27 T cell receptor beta chains reported below all come from one sample, sequenced in a study of shared clonotypes between healthy human individuals. Profiling relied on immunoSEQ multiplex PCR, and the TCRdb table lists in-frame clones only, not all of them. The sample shows about 1.1 million clones, 78% of them seen only once. Sequenced sample: memory CD4+ T cells from PBMCs. Subset defined: CD45RA-negative fraction. These receptors originate from a man aged 18-30 years in good health. Some clones in this sample may be carry-over from other donors' samples.

This clone was seen ten or more times. The chain links TRBV10-3 to TRBJ2-7; D unresolved. Trimming took 6 bases from V and 7 from J, leaving 13 bases between them. CDR1 is ENHRY and CDR2 is SYGVKD in the germline V gene. This CDR3 has 12 amino acids. In nucleotides, the CDR3 is TGTGCCATCAGCTCGACACTCTCAGAGCAGTACTTC. This encodes CAISSTLSEQYF.

The chain recombines TRBV11-2 with TRBJ1-1; 9 nucleotides agree with TRBD1. The CDR3 covers 15 residues. Germline CDR1 is SGHAT and CDR2 is FQNNGV. The ends lost 5 bases at V and 1 base at J; junction bases unmatched: 5. The CDR3 sequence: CASSPRGQGNTEAFF. In DNA, the CDR3 is TGTGCCAGCAGCCCCCGGGGACAGGGGAACACTGAAGCTTTCTTT.

The CDR3 DNA follows: TGCGCCAGCAGCTTGGGCGTCGACAGAGAGCTGGAGACCCAGTACTTC. Translating it yields CASSLGVDRELETQYF. The V and J genes are TRBV5-1 and TRBJ2-5; maybe TRBD1 (5 bases). The CDR3 has 16 residues. Per the germline V gene, CDR1 is SGHRS and CDR2 is YFSETQ. The germline V and J ends were trimmed by 0 bases and 5 bases, with 17 bases remaining between them.

The J gene is TRBJ2-7, the V gene TRBV5-1; tentative D call: TRBD1 (5 bases). This CDR3 has 14 amino acids. CDR1 and CDR2 from the germline V gene are SGHRS and YFSETQ. The V end lost 4 bases, the J end lost 3 bases, and 14 bases lay between the germline ends. The CDR3 nucleotides are TGCGCCAGCAGCCACGCGGCAGGGCTCTACGAGCAGTACTTC. Translated: CASSHAAGLYEQYF.

There are a few counts of this clone. The chain combines TRBV5-1 with TRBJ2-1; D may be TRBD1 (7 bases). Germline-derived CDR1 and CDR2 are SGHRS and YFSETQ. This CDR3 comprises 14 residues. V lost 2 bases and J lost 7, with 13 bases in between. Written as DNA, the CDR3 is TGCGCCAGCAGCTTTTTACAGGGGAGGAATGAGCAGTTCTTC. Translating it yields CASSFLQGRNEQFF.

The chain is built from TRBV5-1 and TRBJ2-7, with TRBD1 matching over 8 bases. The CDR3 runs 15 residues. J lost 4 bases, V lost 3 bases, and 9 bases had no gene match. Germline CDR1 SGHRS, CDR2 YFSETQ. The CDR3 loop is CASSSPGQEIYEQYF. CDR3 in DNA: TGCGCCAGCAGCTCGCCGGGACAGGAGATTTACGAGCAGTACTTC.

The V gene is TRBV2, the J gene TRBJ1-1; D remains unclear. CDR1 and CDR2 (germline): SNHLY, FYNNEI. The CDR3 loop spans 14 amino acids. Trimming cost V 6 bases and J 0 bases, with 11 bases left between them. CDR3 region: CASSPERLNTEAFF. The CDR3 DNA is TGTGCCAGCAGCCCGGAACGGCTGAACACTGAAGCTTTCTTT.

Remarks on this clone: A much larger clone differs from this one at a single base, so this may be a read error. This rearrangement joins TRBV4-1 to TRBJ1-1; the D is unclear. Germline CDR1 is MGHRA and CDR2 is YSYEKL. Trimming removed 4 bases from V and 3 bases from J, with 9 bases in between. CDR3 length: 13 residues. CDR3 sequence reads: CASSLRLDTEAFF. CDR3 sequence (DNA): TGCGCCAGCAGCCTCCGCCTGGACACTGAAGCTTTCTTT.

This clone was counted at least ten times. V gene TRBV5-1 combines with J gene TRBJ2-1; TRBD1 agrees at 10 bases. The J segment lost 4 bases and the V segment lost 4 bases, leaving 2 bases of the junction unmatched. Germline V gives CDR1 SGHRS, CDR2 YFSETQ. This CDR3 region has 14 residues. The DNA of the CDR3 is TGCGCCAGCAGCGGGGACAGGGGATACAATGAGCAGTTCTTC. This codes for CASSGDRGYNEQFF.

The sample holds a few counts of this clone. The J gene is TRBJ2-1, the V gene TRBV15; D is perhaps TRBD2 (6 bases). Germline values: CDR1 LNHNV, CDR2 YYDKDF (reference sequence). This CDR3 comprises 15 residues. Between the trimmed V and J ends, which lost 4 bases and 0 bases, there was a span of 10 bases. CDR3: CATSTGGSSYNEQFF. Written as DNA, the CDR3 is TGTGCCACCAGCACTGGGGGGAGCTCCTACAATGAGCAGTTCTTC.

The sample holds many counts of this clone. This chain uses TRBV4-2 with TRBJ1-2; D gene unclear. The V end was cut by 2 bases, the J end by 1 base, with 8 bases between. This CDR3 comprises 14 residues. Germline V gene lookup returns CDR1 LGHNA and CDR2 YNFKEQ. CDR3 sequence reads: CASSQTDINYGYTF. The CDR3 region has the DNA TGTGCCAGCAGCCAAACCGACATTAACTATGGCTACACCTTC.

The genes are TRBV5-8 and TRBJ2-3; no clear D gene. CDR3 size: 15 residues. Trimming pared 2 bases from V and 0 bases from J, leaving 10 bases between. Per the germline V gene, CDR1 is SGHTS and CDR2 is YDEGEE. The CDR3 nucleotides are TGTGCCAGCAGCTTCGGACGTCGGAGCACAGATACGCAGTATTTT. Translated, it gives CASSFGRRSTDTQYF.

The V call is TRBV7-2, the J call TRBJ2-3; 7 bases align to TRBD2. The CDR3 is 17 amino acids. Germline lookup yields CDR1 SGHTA and CDR2 FQGNSA. V lost 5 bases to trimming and J lost 2 bases; unmatched junction nucleotides: 13. For the CDR3, the DNA is TGTGCCAGCAGCCCATTTGGCAATCTAGCGGACACAGATACGCAGTATTTT. It encodes CASSPFGNLADTDTQYF.

The chain recombines TRBV28 with TRBJ2-5, with D perhaps TRBD2 (6 bases). V lost 3 bases and J lost 9, with 11 bases in between. The germline V gene has CDR1 MDHEN and CDR2 SYDVKM. The CDR3 covers 12 residues. Here the CDR3 reads CASSLTPGAQYF. Written as DNA, the CDR3 is TGTGCCAGCAGTTTGACCCCGGGGGCCCAGTACTTC.

The chain joins TRBV11-2 to TRBJ2-7, with D maybe TRBD1 (6 bases). Germline V gene sequence: CDR1 SGHAT, CDR2 FQNNGV. The CDR3 has 13 residues. The V and J ends lost 5 bases and 4 bases respectively, with 12 bases between them. CDR3 sequence (DNA): TGTGCCAGCAGCAATCAACAGGGTTACGAGCAGTACTTC. This codes for CASSNQQGYEQYF.

CDR3 DNA: TGTGCCAGCAGCCGGACAGGGTCCTCTAACGGGTATGAAAAACTGTTTTTT. Its protein is CASSRTGSSNGYEKLFF. This chain joins TRBV2 and TRBJ1-4; TRBD1 agrees at 8 bases. V lost 6 bases to trimming and J lost 6 bases; unmatched junction nucleotides: 15. The CDR3 consists of 17 residues. Germline V gene lookup returns CDR1 SNHLY and CDR2 FYNNEI.

The CDR3 DNA reads as TGTGCCAGCAGCGATGGACTAGCGGGGATACTCCAAGAGACCCAGTACTTC. Residues: CASSDGLAGILQETQYF. This chain links TRBV9 with TRBJ2-5, with TRBD2 matching 12 bases. CDR3 length equals 17 residues. V dropped 3 bases and J dropped 1; count of bases not matched to a gene: 7. Germline CDR1 reads SGDLS; CDR2 reads YYNGEE.

J is TRBJ2-7 and V is TRBV18, with 8 bases matching TRBD1. In germline, CDR1 is KGHSH, CDR2 LQKENI. Trimming at V came to 2 bases and at J to 0 bases, leaving 9 bases not matched to a gene. This CDR3 spans 17 amino acids. In DNA form, the CDR3 reads TGTGCCAGCTCACCAGAACGGGACAGGAGGTTCTCCTACGAGCAGTACTTC. Encoded protein: CASSPERDRRFSYEQYF.

The genes are TRBV2 and TRBJ2-7, with D perhaps matching TRBD1 (5 bases). The germline V gene encodes CDR1 SNHLY and CDR2 FYNNEI. Trimming pared 3 bases from V and 0 bases from J, leaving 12 bases between. The CDR3 length is 15 residues. CDR3 sequence: CASSDGALSSYEQYF. The DNA for the CDR3 is TGTGCCAGCAGTGATGGGGCCTTAAGCTCCTACGAGCAGTACTTC.

V usage is TRBV30 and J usage is TRBJ2-1, with a possible D match to TRBD2 (6 bases). V was clipped by 2 bases and J by 4 bases, with 15 bases between them. The CDR3 is made up of 15 amino acids. The germline V gene encodes CDR1 GTSNPN and CDR2 SVGIG (reference sequence). CDR3 nucleotides: TGTGCCTGGAGTCTTCGACTGGCGGGGTACAATGAGCAGTTCTTC. Translated: CAWSLRLAGYNEQFF.

The chain carries TRBV5-4 and TRBJ1-2; D may be TRBD1 (6 bases). Per germline, CDR1 SGHNT and CDR2 YYREEE (reference sequence). The ends were cut back, 2 bases at V and 6 bases at J, with 17 bases in the middle. The CDR3 spans 15 residues. CDR3 region: CASSFPWDTHDGYTF. DNA for the CDR3: TGTGCCAGCAGCTTTCCTTGGGACACCCACGATGGCTACACCTTC.

The chain combines TRBV27 with TRBJ2-1; a possible D gene is TRBD1 (7 bases). CDR1 MNHEY and CDR2 SMNVEV come from the germline V gene (reference sequence). V was pared by 5 bases and J by 0 bases, with 8 bases between. The CDR3 has 14 amino acids. CDR3 sequence: CASSQGGSYNEQFF. CDR3 in DNA: TGTGCCAGCAGTCAGGGGGGCTCCTACAATGAGCAGTTCTTC.

The chain is built from TRBV5-4 and TRBJ2-1; unclear D gene. CDR3 length: 15 amino acids. With 0 bases removed from V and 8 bases from J, the gap between germline ends came to 15 bases. Germline CDR1 SGHNT, CDR2 YYREEE (reference sequence). The CDR3 protein is CASSLAPLRADEQFF. CDR3 nucleotides: TGTGCCAGCAGCTTGGCACCGCTTAGGGCCGATGAGCAGTTCTTC.

This clone appeared a few times. This sample includes further DNA sequences coding for the same CDR3. This chain connects TRBV6-5 to TRBJ1-2; D may be TRBD1 (5 bases). Germline V gene data show CDR1 as MNHEY and CDR2 as SVGAGI. CDR3 length: 13 residues. V lost 0 bases to trimming and J lost 8 bases, with 10 bases between them. The CDR3 nucleotides are TGTGCCAGCAGTTACTCTGGGGGGGAAGGCTACACCTTC. It encodes CASSYSGGEGYTF.

On this clone: This same CDR3 is encoded by further DNA sequences in the sample. The chain combines TRBV9 with TRBJ2-1, with D uncertain. CDR3 size: 15 residues. Germline V lookup: CDR1 SGDLS, CDR2 YYNGEE. Trimming stripped 1 base from V and 0 bases from J, with 8 bases between. Here the CDR3 DNA reads TGTGCCAGCAGCGTATCGGGTAGCTCCTACAATGAGCAGTTCTTC. Its translation: CASSVSGSSYNEQFF.

This chain connects TRBV4-2 to TRBJ2-1; the match to TRBD2 covers 13 bases. Germline-derived CDR1 and CDR2 are LGHNA and YNFKEQ. Losses at the gene ends were 4 bases for V and 9 bases for J; bases not matched to a gene: 9. This CDR3 region has 16 residues. CDR3: CASSPQGLAGRSEQFF. The CDR3 nucleotides are TGTGCCAGCAGCCCGCAGGGACTAGCGGGACGGAGTGAGCAGTTCTTC.

The chain links TRBV28 to TRBJ2-5; D is uncertain. The CDR3 length is 13 residues. The V gene's germline CDR1 is MDHEN and CDR2 SYDVKM. The V gene lost 8 bases and the J gene lost 9 bases, with 19 bases spanning the gap. DNA of the CDR3: TGTGCCAGCGCCAGAGAAGGTGCAGGCTCCCAGTACTTC. It translates to CASAREGAGSQYF. Full variable domain (outside the CDR3, taken from reference TRBV28 and TRBJ2-5): DVKVTQSSRYLVKRTGEKVFLECVQDMDHENMFWYRQDPGLGLRLIYFSYDVKMKEKGDIPEGYSVSREKKERFSLILESASTNQTSMYLCASAREGAGSQYFGPGTRLLVL.